The 12 T cell receptor beta chains in this list originate from one sample, sequenced in a study of OX40 agonist ivuxolimab in advanced cancers. Profiled with immunoSEQ multiplex PCR; TCRdb holds only in-frame clones, not every one. The table has over 55,000 clones, around 84% seen once. Sequenced here: CD4+ or CD8+ T cells sorted from blood, sampled in a trial of the OX40 agonist ivuxolimab. The receptors originated from an adult with an advanced solid tumor such as melanoma, head and neck, liver or kidney cancer.

The V call is TRBV6-5, the J call TRBJ2-5; 8 bases fit TRBD1. Trimming took 2 bases from V and 5 from J; bases not matched to a gene: 7. Per germline, CDR1 MNHEY and CDR2 SVGAGI. This CDR3 has 15 residues. The CDR3 DNA reads as TGTGCCAGCAGTTACAGGCCGACAGGGGCCGAGACCCAGTACTTC. Translated, it gives CASSYRPTGAETQYF.

The chain uses TRBV30 and TRBJ1-2; 9 bases agree with TRBD1. Germline CDR1 GTSNPN, CDR2 SVGIG (reference sequence). The CDR3 is 15 residues long. J gave up 4 bases and V 5 bases, and 11 bases lay outside the gene matches. The CDR3 reads CAWGRPGQGLYGYTF. The DNA of the CDR3 is TGTGCCTGGGGGCGACCGGGACAGGGTCTCTATGGCTACACCTTC.

This sequence joins TRBV7-2 and TRBJ2-6; 7 bases are shared with TRBD2. Germline V gene sequence: CDR1 SGHTA, CDR2 FQGNSA. The CDR3 runs 16 residues. With V trimmed by 8 bases and J by 0 bases, 7 bases remained unmatched. The CDR3: CASLGGRASGANVLTF. CDR3 in DNA: TGTGCCAGCCTCGGGGGGAGGGCCTCTGGGGCCAACGTCCTGACTTTC.

J is TRBJ1-2 and V is TRBV5-8; D is perhaps TRBD1 (6 bases). Trimming stripped 9 bases from V and 2 bases from J, with 20 bases between. Germline CDR1 is SGHTS and CDR2 is YDEGEE. This CDR3 spans 15 amino acids. CDR3 region: CATQYRDRGNYGYTF. In nucleotides, the CDR3 is TGTGCCACCCAATACAGGGACCGCGGGAACTATGGCTACACCTTC.

The chain joins TRBV5-4 to TRBJ2-4; D may be TRBD2 (5 bases). This CDR3 contains 13 residues. Germline CDR1 reads SGHNT; CDR2 reads YYREEE (reference sequence). The V gene lost 4 bases and the J gene lost 8 bases, with 13 bases spanning the gap. CDR3 nucleotide sequence: TGTGCCAGCAGCGTTAACTCGGAGGACATTCAGTACTTC. This gives the protein CASSVNSEDIQYF.

The rearrangement links TRBV10-3 to TRBJ2-5, with TRBD2 as a possible D gene (5 bases). The V gene lost 3 bases and the J gene lost 5 bases, with 10 bases spanning the gap. CDR3 length: 13 amino acids. CDR1 and CDR2 (germline): ENHRY, SYGVKD. CDR3 nucleotides: TGTGCCATCAGTGAAGGGAGAGAGGAGACCCAGTACTTC. Protein product: CAISEGREETQYF.

This clone was found once. This chain joins TRBV7-2 and TRBJ1-2, with 7 bases matching TRBD1. The CDR3 covers 17 residues. CDR1 is SGHTA, CDR2 FQGNSA, per germline. Unmatched junction bases numbered 10, after V lost 0 bases and J lost 3 bases. CDR3 DNA: TGTGCCAGCAGCTTAGCTTTTAGGGGGCGAGTGCACTATGGCTACACCTTC. It encodes CASSLAFRGRVHYGYTF.

Here the CDR3 reads CASTSPSGGGETQYF. The CDR3 DNA follows: TGTGCCAGCACCTCCCCCAGCGGGGGGGGAGAGACCCAGTACTTC. The rearrangement uses TRBV25-1 and TRBJ2-5; 10 bases align to TRBD2. Germline CDR1 is MGHDK and CDR2 is SYGVNS. The J segment lost 4 bases and the V segment lost 7 bases, leaving 9 bases of the junction unmatched. CDR3 length: 15 residues.

The sample holds a few counts of this clone. The V and J genes are TRBV7-2 and TRBJ1-5, with D unresolved. The V gene lost 2 bases and the J gene lost 1 base, with 6 bases spanning the gap. CDR1 SGHTA and CDR2 FQGNSA come from the germline V gene. The CDR3 contains 14 residues. The CDR3 DNA follows: TGTGCCAGCAGCTTAAGGGTCAGCAATCAGCCCCAGCATTTT. This gives the protein CASSLRVSNQPQHF.

This clone was seen only a few times. The chain recombines TRBV7-9 with TRBJ2-2, with 9 bases matching TRBD2. The germline V gene has CDR1 SEHNR and CDR2 FQNEAQ (reference sequence). The junction had 1 base not matched to a gene; V was cut back by 1 base and J by 4 bases. The CDR3 is 15 amino acids. The CDR3 nucleotides read TGTGCCAGCAGCTTAGGACTAGCGGCCACCGGGGAGCTGTTTTTT. Its protein is CASSLGLAATGELFF.

This rearrangement joins TRBV20-1 to TRBJ1-1; D is unresolved. Germline CDR1 reads DFQATT; CDR2 reads SNEGSKA (reference sequence). V was cut by 5 bases and J by 1 base, with 5 bases left in between. The CDR3 runs 11 residues. CDR3: CSALWNTEAFF. The CDR3 DNA sequence: TGCAGTGCTCTCTGGAACACTGAAGCTTTCTTT.

The chain recombines TRBV25-1 with TRBJ1-5; perhaps TRBD1 as D (6 bases). Germline CDR1 MGHDK, CDR2 SYGVNS. The CDR3 runs 13 residues. The germline V and J ends were trimmed by 6 bases and 4 bases, with 10 bases remaining between them. The chain's CDR3 is CASSRQENQPQHF. The CDR3 nucleotides read TGTGCCAGCAGCAGACAGGAAAATCAGCCCCAGCATTTT.